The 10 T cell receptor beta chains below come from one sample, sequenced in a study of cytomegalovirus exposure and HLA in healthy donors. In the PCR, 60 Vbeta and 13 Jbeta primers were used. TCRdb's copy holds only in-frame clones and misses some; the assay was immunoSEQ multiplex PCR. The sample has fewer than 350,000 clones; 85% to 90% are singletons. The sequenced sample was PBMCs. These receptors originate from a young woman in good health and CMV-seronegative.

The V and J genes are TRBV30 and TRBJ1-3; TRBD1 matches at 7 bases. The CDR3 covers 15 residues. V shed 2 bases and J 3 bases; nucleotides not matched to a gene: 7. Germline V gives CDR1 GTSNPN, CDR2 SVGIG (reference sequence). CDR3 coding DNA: TGTGCCTGGAGTCCCCGGGGACAGCTTGGAAACACCATATATTTT. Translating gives CAWSPRGQLGNTIYF.

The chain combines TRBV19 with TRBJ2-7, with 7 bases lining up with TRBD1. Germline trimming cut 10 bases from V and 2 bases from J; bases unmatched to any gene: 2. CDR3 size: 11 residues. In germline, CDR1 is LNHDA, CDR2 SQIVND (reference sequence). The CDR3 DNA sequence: TGTGCCACCGGGACAGCCTACGAGCAGTACTTC. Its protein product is CATGTAYEQYF. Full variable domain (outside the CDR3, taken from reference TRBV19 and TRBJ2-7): DGGITQSPKYLFRKEGQNVTLSCEQNLNHDAMYWYRQDPGQGLRLIYYSQIVNDFQKGDIAEGYSVSREKKESFPLTVTSAQKNPTAFYLCATGTAYEQYFGPGTRLTVT.

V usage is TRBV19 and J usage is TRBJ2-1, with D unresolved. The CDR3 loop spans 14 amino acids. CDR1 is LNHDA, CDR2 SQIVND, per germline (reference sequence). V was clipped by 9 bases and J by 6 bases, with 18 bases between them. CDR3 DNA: TGTGCCAGCAGCACAGACGCAAATATCAATGAGCAGTTCTTC. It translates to CASSTDANINEQFF.

The CDR3 DNA is TGTGCCAGCAATGACCGGGCCTCGGGACTAGCGCCAGATACGCAGTATTTT. Its protein product is CASNDRASGLAPDTQYF. The chain links TRBV9 to TRBJ2-3, with 10 bases that match TRBD2. There are 17 residues in the CDR3. V lost 6 bases to trimming and J lost 4 bases; unmatched junction nucleotides: 14. Germline loops: CDR1 SGDLS, CDR2 YYNGEE.

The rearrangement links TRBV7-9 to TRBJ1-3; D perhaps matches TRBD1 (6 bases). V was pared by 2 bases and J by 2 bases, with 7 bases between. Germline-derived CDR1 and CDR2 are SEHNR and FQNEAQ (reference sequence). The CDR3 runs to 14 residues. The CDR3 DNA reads TGTGCCAGCAGCTTAAGGACAGCTGGAAACACCATATATTTT. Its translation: CASSLRTAGNTIYF.

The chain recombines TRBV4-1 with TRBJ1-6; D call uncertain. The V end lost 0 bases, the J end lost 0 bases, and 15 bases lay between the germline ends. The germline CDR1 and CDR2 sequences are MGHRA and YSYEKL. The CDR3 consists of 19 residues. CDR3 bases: TGCGCCAGCAGCCAAGAGGGCCGCCCCGGGAGCTCCTATAATTCACCCCTCCACTTT. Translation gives CASSQEGRPGSSYNSPLHF.

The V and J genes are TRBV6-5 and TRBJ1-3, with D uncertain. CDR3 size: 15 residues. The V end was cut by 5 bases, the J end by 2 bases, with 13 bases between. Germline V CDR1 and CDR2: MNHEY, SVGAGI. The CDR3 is CASSAGSATGNTIYF. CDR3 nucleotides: TGTGCCAGCAGTGCGGGATCCGCTACTGGAAACACCATATATTTT.

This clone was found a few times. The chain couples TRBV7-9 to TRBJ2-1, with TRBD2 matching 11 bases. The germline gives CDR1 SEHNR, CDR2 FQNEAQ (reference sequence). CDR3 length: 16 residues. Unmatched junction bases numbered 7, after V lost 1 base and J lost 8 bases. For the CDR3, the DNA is TGTGCCAGCAGCTTAGAAATACTAGCGGGGGAAGATGAGCAGTTCTTC. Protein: CASSLEILAGEDEQFF.

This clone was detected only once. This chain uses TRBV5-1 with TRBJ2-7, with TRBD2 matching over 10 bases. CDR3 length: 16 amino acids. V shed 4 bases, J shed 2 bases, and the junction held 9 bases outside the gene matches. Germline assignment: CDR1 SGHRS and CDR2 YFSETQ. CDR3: CASSPMGLAPTYEQYF. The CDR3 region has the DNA TGCGCCAGCAGCCCTATGGGACTAGCGCCAACCTACGAGCAGTACTTC.

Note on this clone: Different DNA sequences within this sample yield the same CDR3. This CDR3 is CASSLGGGNTDTQYF. The CDR3 nucleotides read TGTGCCAGCAGCTTAGGCGGGGGAAACACAGATACGCAGTATTTT. The V gene is TRBV7-6, the J gene TRBJ2-3, with 7 positions matching TRBD2. This CDR3 region has 15 residues. Germline loops: CDR1 SGHVS, CDR2 FNYEAQ. V dropped 1 base and J dropped 2; count of bases not matched to a gene: 3.